This T cell receptor beta chain was sequenced for a study of cytomegalovirus exposure and HLA in healthy donors. Whole-study findings and limits: No immune exposure information besides CMV serostatus was available. There were some V segments, including TRBV6-2 and TRBV6-3, excluded as indistinguishable. An ancestry cluster, one associated with Asian ancestry, reportedly showed fewer N-insertions than the roughly 670-donor mean in a later analysis.

As to this clone: Antigen: not known.

V dropped 4 bases and J dropped 7; count of bases not matched to a gene: 4. There are 15 residues in the CDR3. The germline V gene encodes CDR1 MGHRA and CDR2 YSYEKL. Primers for the PCR totalled 60 Vbeta and 13 Jbeta. TCRdb keeps only in-frame clones here, not all; method: immunoSEQ multiplex PCR. This table holds about 140,000 clones, 82% found once. Donors likely had unrecorded immune exposures despite being nominally healthy when sampled. The sample was PBMCs. The chain recombines TRBV4-1 with TRBJ1-6; TRBD1 aligns across 10 bases. This sequence was found in a woman aged 45 to 65 in good health and CMV-seropositive. The CDR3 DNA reads as TGCGCCAGCAGCCGGGAGACAGGGGGCAATTCACCCCTCCACTTT. Residues: CASSRETGGNSPLHF.